One and the same sample provided the 6 T cell receptor beta chains below, sequenced in a study of regulatory T cells in long-lasting Graves disease. Researchers made TCR beta libraries by using iRepertoire HTBI primers and running Arm-PCR on CDR3 regions. TCRdb analysed the multiplex PCR reads with MiXCR anew, one entry per CDR3 protein. Here the sample spans 350,000 to 400,000 distinct CDR3 sequences, around 15% being singletons. Time point meaning: newly diagnosed GD, antithyroid drugs for less than 3 months. From RNA extracted from PBMCs, the TCR library was made. These records were also assigned to another study, of T cells in Graves' hyperthyroidism and ophthalmopathy.

The specimen comprised peripheral blood mononuclear cells (PBMCs), sampled at new diagnosis, from a patient treated with antithyroid drugs. These receptors were obtained from a woman younger than 35 with Graves disease.

This clonotype was recorded at least ten times. V gene TRBV4-1 combines with J gene TRBJ2-3, with D possibly being TRBD1 (5 bases). The V and J ends lost 4 bases and 4 bases respectively, with 15 bases between them. Germline-derived CDR1 and CDR2 are MGHRA and YSYEKL. This CDR3 has 15 amino acids. In DNA, the CDR3 is TGCGCCAGCAGCCTTGGTAGGGGCGTCGCAGATACGCAGTATTTT. Translation: CASSLGRGVADTQYF.

The sample holds many counts of this clonotype. This rearrangement joins TRBV28 to TRBJ1-1, with D unclear. The CDR3 totals 13 residues. Trimming took 8 bases from V and 0 from J, leaving 10 bases between them. Germline V gene data show CDR1 as MDHEN and CDR2 as SYDVKM. In nucleotides, the CDR3 is TGTGCCAGCCGTGGGTGGTTGAACACTGAAGCTTTCTTT. It yields the protein CASRGWLNTEAFF. Full variable domain (remainder filled in from reference TRBV28 and TRBJ1-1): DVKVTQSSRYLVKRTGEKVFLECVQDMDHENMFWYRQDPGLGLRLIYFSYDVKMKEKGDIPEGYSVSREKKERFSLILESASTNQTSMYLCASRGWLNTEAFFGQGTRLTVV.

This clonotype was counted many times. The J gene is TRBJ1-6, the V gene TRBV6-1, with 8 bases identical to TRBD1. The J segment lost 8 bases and the V segment lost 6 bases, leaving 6 bases of the junction unmatched. The CDR3 contains 14 residues. Per germline, CDR1 MNHNS and CDR2 SASEGT. The CDR3 DNA follows: TGTGCCAGCAGCGCGGACAGGGCGGATTCACCCCTCCACTTT. Its translation is CASSADRADSPLHF.

Note on this clonotype: Compared with germline, one end of the junction differs, possibly owing to a read error. This chain uses TRBV4-1 with TRBJ2-2; D not certain. Per germline, CDR1 MGHRA and CDR2 YSYEKL. This CDR3 is 13 amino acids long. CDR3 in amino acids: CASGQVSTGELFF. DNA for the CDR3: TGCGCCAGCGGCCAAGTTTCCACCGGGGAGCTGTTTTTT.

This clonotype was recorded at least ten times. This chain uses TRBV28 with TRBJ2-5, with 9 bases matching TRBD2. The J segment lost 6 bases and the V segment lost 6 bases, leaving 8 bases of the junction unmatched. CDR1 and CDR2 from the germline V gene are MDHEN and SYDVKM. CDR3 length equals 14 residues. The CDR3 region is CASRAAGGRQTQYF. The CDR3 coding sequence is TGTGCCAGCAGGGCAGCGGGAGGAAGGCAGACCCAGTACTTC.

The chain carries TRBV9 and TRBJ1-3; the match to TRBD1 covers 7 bases. The CDR3 sequence is 14 residues long. Germline V gives CDR1 SGDLS, CDR2 YYNGEE. With 2 bases clipped from V and 2 bases from J, the junction kept 1 base outside the gene matches. This chain's CDR3 is CASSVGTAGNTIYF. Here the CDR3 DNA reads TGTGCCAGCAGCGTTGGGACAGCTGGAAACACCATATATTTT. Together with reference TRBV9 and TRBJ1-3, the CDR3 gives the full variable domain: DSGVTQTPKHLITATGQRVTLRCSPRSGDLSVYWYQQSLDQGLQFLIQYYNGEERAKGNILERFSAQQFPDLHSELNLSSLELGDSALYFCASSVGTAGNTIYFGEGSWLTVV.